Listed below are T cell receptor beta chains from one sample, sequenced in a study of blood T cell repertoires in COVID-19. Assay: immunoSEQ multiplex PCR; the TCRdb copy retains only in-frame clones and omits some. The sample lists about 190,000 clones, approximately 88% seen once, with 3.2% in the top ten. The sample taken for sequencing was PBMCs or T cells enriched from blood (not recorded which). The receptor source for this set is a woman in her 30s who had recovered from COVID-19. Both conserved end residues are trimmed from each CDR3.

J | V | CDR3
TRBJ2-3 | TRBV10-3 | AIREGGTDTQY
TRBJ1-2 | TRBV6-2/TRBV6-3 | ASSPRTGRDGYT
TRBJ1-1 | TRBV21-1 | ASSKVGEMNTEAF
TRBJ1-5 | TRBV2 | ASTRVSNQPQH
TRBJ2-7 | TRBV30 | AWTGGIGEQY
TRBJ1-1 | TRBV7-8 | ASSKAGGANTEAF
TRBJ1-6 | TRBV18 | ASSIEALYNSPLH
TRBJ2-7 | TRBV9 | ASSVEVGGPYEQY
TRBJ1-3 | TRBV6-5 | ASSTGNTIY
TRBJ2-3 | TRBV5-1 | ASSQDTGGTDTQY
TRBJ1-4 | TRBV27 | ASSSNPTVNKGEKLF
TRBJ2-7 | TRBV30 | AWSETSGSGEQY
TRBJ1-2 | TRBV28 | ASSFRSYGTDGYT
TRBJ2-1 | TRBV13 | ASSLGPLLRNEQF
TRBJ2-1 | TRBV5-4 | ASSRGLAGGVNEQF
TRBJ1-5 | TRBV29-1 | SAGGMDQPQH
TRBJ2-5 | TRBV14 | ASSPSRAVSGDQETQY
TRBJ1-2 | TRBV6-7 | ASSPPEIFYGYT
TRBJ1-3 | TRBV4-2 | ASSQDDRAWSGNTIY
TRBJ1-1 | TRBV5-1 | TSSLEEYTEAF
TRBJ1-3 | TRBV3-1/TRBV3-2 | ASSLRGHSGNTIY
TRBJ1-2 | TRBV24-1 | ATSDPRQGGSYGYT
TRBJ2-7 | TRBV29-1 | SVGGQTYEQY
TRBJ2-7 | TRBV23-1 | ASSHYVRQGASYEQY